The clone carrying this T cell receptor (beta chain) was counted a few times. TCRdb's table, derived via immunoSEQ multiplex PCR, lists solely in-frame clones and lacks some. The sample consists of thousands of clones, around 56% of them appearing once. This sample is part of a study of T cells in localized non-small cell lung cancer. The sequence was collected from a male donor at least 60 years old with stage I squamous cell lung carcinoma. This material consisted of lymph node tissue, taken before any cancer treatment.

The CDR3 nucleotides are TGTGCCAGCAGCGTAGTACCAGGGGTGAGGAACACTGAAGCTTTCTTT. Translating gives CASSVVPGVRNTEAFF. The V call is TRBV9, the J call TRBJ1-1; tentatively, D is TRBD1 (6 bases). Germline V CDR1 and CDR2: SGDLS, YYNGEE. There are 16 residues in the CDR3. V lost 0 bases and J 1 base, leaving 13 bases between the germline ends.